The clone carrying this TCR beta chain was seen just once. Germline CDR1 is LGHNA and CDR2 is YNFKEQ. The CDR3 contains 15 residues. V gave up 2 bases and J gave up 3 bases; unmatched junction bases: 7. This entry comes from a study of technical replicates of blood from a few donors. Clones were sequenced by immunoSEQ multiplex PCR, and TCRdb holds only the in-frame ones, with some missing. The sample records around 78,000 clones, around 94% being singletons. Sequenced sample: T cells isolated from PBMCs. The gene calls are TRBV4-2 and TRBJ2-7; 7 bases line up with TRBD2. This receptor was obtained from a human donor in good health. CDR3 protein: CASSQLWGGDYEQYF. The CDR3 nucleotides read TGTGCCAGCAGCCAACTGTGGGGGGGGGACTACGAGCAGTACTTC.